A selection of T cell receptor beta chains follows, all from one sample in a study of T cells after yellow fever vaccination. TCRdb re-called the 5' RACE reads with MiXCR, one entry per CDR3 protein. The repertoire holds around 300,000 distinct CDR3 sequences, with 4.1% as singletons. Sequences were derived from PBMCs, sampled 5 days after the yellow fever booster vaccination. The receptors originated from a man younger than 30 who received the YFV17D yellow fever vaccine. The CDR3 runs from the conserved cysteine through the conserved F or W. The order of the fields is V gene, J gene, CDR3 protein.

TRBV12-3/TRBV12-4	TRBJ1-4	CASSGGQGANEKLFF
TRBV6-2/TRBV6-3	TRBJ2-7	CASRPVTGSEQYF
TRBV7-7	TRBJ2-2	CASSPDWGTGELFF
TRBV7-2	TRBJ1-1	CASSSYGSTEAFF
TRBV7-2	TRBJ1-1	CASSLALGGREAFF
TRBV6-6	TRBJ2-2	CASAGTTGIGELFF
TRBV6-5	TRBJ1-2	CASSYLDRVNYGYTF
TRBV20-1	TRBJ2-1	CSVQWGGNHRTYNEQFF
TRBV20-1	TRBJ1-5	CSARAGGNQPQHF
TRBV9	TRBJ2-1	CASSVTYYTGVGNNEQFF
TRBV5-1	TRBJ2-1	CASTPLLAGGPGEQFF
TRBV12-3/TRBV12-4	TRBJ1-1	CASSWIGEAFF
TRBV19	TRBJ2-2	CASSRGLAGVSAVGELFF
TRBV12-3/TRBV12-4	TRBJ2-3	CASSLAGGPHTQYF
TRBV12-3/TRBV12-4	TRBJ2-3	CASSSSGLAGGTDTQYF
TRBV7-9	TRBJ2-2	CASSALAGIGTGELFF
TRBV25-1	TRBJ2-5	CASKLAGGETQYF
TRBV12-3/TRBV12-4	TRBJ1-1	CASIPINTEAFF
TRBV5-1	TRBJ1-6	CASRPWTGNNSPLHF
TRBV11-2	TRBJ2-6	CASSFEGNVLTF
TRBV10-3	TRBJ1-1	CANRGGRGPMNTEAFF
TRBV7-6	TRBJ1-6	CASSPLAGFGHSPLHF
TRBV5-6	TRBJ2-5	CASSKPGGETQYF
TRBV19	TRBJ2-3	CAVGNTQYF
TRBV7-9	TRBJ1-1	CASSLVSSGRTEAFF